This T cell receptor (beta chain) stems from a study of shared clonotypes between healthy human individuals. The naive CD8 fraction comprised CD45RO-negative cells positively selected for CCR7 and excluded terminally differentiated effector memory CD45RA+ cells. The assay was run at deep level. TCRdb's table, derived via immunoSEQ multiplex PCR, lists solely in-frame clones and lacks some. The data contain under 1 million clones, roughly 96% of them singletons. Details on this clone: The sample contains more than one DNA sequence encoding this CDR3.

The V and J ends lost 2 bases and 2 bases, in that order; junction bases with no gene match: 2. The CDR3 runs to 14 residues. Germline values: CDR1 MGHRA, CDR2 YSYEKL. Sequencing input: naive CD8+ T cells sorted from blood. The chain couples TRBV4-1 to TRBJ2-7; TRBD1 agrees at 8 bases. This clonotype originated in a man aged 30-40 years in good health. In nucleotides, the CDR3 is TGCGCCAGCAGCCAAAGGACAGGGACCTACGAGCAGTACTTC. Amino acids: CASSQRTGTYEQYF.